The rows below give T cell receptor beta chains drawn from one sample of a study of T-cell memory formation after mild COVID-19. Using its own MiXCR run on the 5' RACE reads, TCRdb lists one record per CDR3 protein. In the table there are 170,000 or so distinct CDR3 sequences, over 20% of which are singletons. The specimen was PBMCs or a T cell subset sorted from them (not recorded which). The receptors stem from an adult woman who had mild COVID-19 (a few samples of this study predate the infection). Cell type and time point are not known. CDR3s include the opening cysteine and the closing phenylalanine or tryptophan. D genes are given only for firm matches. The size field is filled for only some rows; it gives once, few, many or a size class.

j_call d_call v_call clone_size cdr3_nt cdr3_aa
TRBJ2-7 - TRBV27 - TGTGCCAGCAGTCCGATGGGGGGGCACGAGCAGTACTTC CASSPMGGHEQYF
TRBJ1-2 - TRBV27 few TGTGCCAGCAGCGGAGGGTCCTATGGCTACACCTTC CASSGGSYGYTF
TRBJ2-1 TRBD2 TRBV4-3 - TGCGCCAGCAGCCAAGAATCTAGCGGGATAAGCTCCTACAATGAGCAGTTCTTC CASSQESSGISSYNEQFF
TRBJ2-7 - TRBV9 - TGTGCCAGCAGACCCCCAGGCCGTTACGAGCAGTACTTC CASRPPGRYEQYF
TRBJ2-3 TRBD2 TRBV4-2 - TGTGCCAGCAGCCAAGTCGGGAGCGGGAGAGATACGCAGTATTTT CASSQVGSGRDTQYF
TRBJ2-2 TRBD2 TRBV12-3/TRBV12-4 - TGTGCCAGCAGTTGGGGGACTAGCGGGGGGGACGCGAACACCGGGGAGCTGTTTTTT CASSWGTSGGDANTGELFF
TRBJ2-1 TRBD2 TRBV14 - TGTGCCAGCAGCCATCTACCCGGGACTAGCGGGACTAATAGCTCCTACAATGAGCAGTTCTTC CASSHLPGTSGTNSSYNEQFF
TRBJ2-1 TRBD2 TRBV27 few TGTGCCAGCAGTTCGGGACTAGCGGGCCTCAATGAGCAGTTCTTC CASSSGLAGLNEQFF
TRBJ2-1 - TRBV27 - TGTGCCAGCAGTTTCTCGACGGACAATGAGCAGTTCTTC CASSFSTDNEQFF
TRBJ1-2 - TRBV20-1 few TGCAGTGCTAGTTCTTTGATTAACTATGGCTACACCTTC CSASSLINYGYTF
TRBJ2-3 TRBD2 TRBV4-3 few TGCGCCAGCAGCCAAGAAGGGCTAGCGGGAGCCGCAGATACGCAGTATTTT CASSQEGLAGAADTQYF
TRBJ2-3 - TRBV6-5 - TGTGCCAGCAGACGGAATTCGTGGGGCAGCACAGATACGCAGTATTTT CASRRNSWGSTDTQYF
TRBJ1-1 - TRBV5-1 few TGCGCCAGCAGCTTGGTAGGGGGGAGCACTGAAGCTTTCTTT CASSLVGGSTEAFF
TRBJ2-7 - TRBV29-1 few TGCAGCGTTGTCGGGGACGAGCAGTACTTC CSVVGDEQYF